The 15 T cell receptor beta chains presented below share a single source sample, sequenced in a study of STAT5B mutations in CD4+ large granular lymphocyte leukemia. Only in-frame clones appear in the TCRdb table, and some are missing; sequencing was by immunoSEQ multiplex PCR. The sample includes 7,000 to 9,500 clones, roughly 89% of them seen just once. Sequenced material: PBMCs. These receptors originate from a woman in her seventies with CD4+ T-cell large granular lymphocyte leukemia.

The genes are TRBV29-1 and TRBJ2-2; 7 bases match TRBD1. This CDR3 region has 12 residues. Germline V gives CDR1 SQVTM, CDR2 ANQGSEA. After removal of 6 bases from V and 7 bases from J, the junction contained 5 bases not matched to a gene. CDR3 protein: CSVLRQGGELFF. The CDR3 region has the DNA TGCAGCGTGCTAAGACAGGGCGGGGAGCTGTTTTTT.

The chain combines TRBV9 with TRBJ1-2, with D possibly matching TRBD1 (6 bases). Germline CDR1 SGDLS, CDR2 YYNGEE. V gave up 0 bases and J gave up 1 base, with 10 bases separating them. CDR3 length: 15 residues. CDR3 DNA sequence: TGTGCCAGCAGCGTAGGGACAGAAAGTAACTATGGCTACACCTTC. Translating it yields CASSVGTESNYGYTF.

A single count supports this clone. The chain is built from TRBV18 and TRBJ2-3, with a tentative D call TRBD2 (5 bases). This CDR3 has 15 amino acids. V lost 6 bases and J lost 4, with 17 bases in between. The germline V gene encodes CDR1 KGHSH and CDR2 LQKENI. CDR3 region: CASSRKVGGSDTQYF. For the CDR3, the DNA is TGTGCCAGCTCCCGGAAGGTGGGCGGGTCAGATACGCAGTATTTT.

V usage is TRBV6-1 and J usage is TRBJ2-5; 9 positions agree with TRBD1. The CDR3 spans 15 residues. The germline CDR1 and CDR2 sequences are MNHNS and SASEGT. Trimming removed 7 bases from V and 2 bases from J; junction bases left unmatched: 8. For the CDR3, the DNA is TGTGCCAGCACCAAAACAGGGGGCTGGCAAGAGACCCAGTACTTC. Protein product: CASTKTGGWQETQYF.

In nucleotides, the CDR3 is TGTGCCAGCAGCTTATCCGGCAGGGGCCAGGACACCGGGGAGCTGTTTTTT. Encoded protein: CASSLSGRGQDTGELFF. V and J are TRBV7-9 and TRBJ2-2; TRBD1 might be the D (6 bases). CDR3 size: 17 residues. V was trimmed by 2 bases and J by 3 bases, leaving 16 bases between them. Germline CDR1 is SEHNR and CDR2 is FQNEAQ (reference sequence).

This clone was detected once. J is TRBJ2-7 and V is TRBV11-2, with 9 bases aligning to TRBD1. Germline loops: CDR1 SGHAT, CDR2 FQNNGV. The CDR3 has 13 amino acids. With V trimmed by 5 bases and J by 9 bases, 8 bases remained unmatched. Here the CDR3 DNA reads TGTGCCAGCAGCCGTGACAGGGGGGAAGGGCAGTACTTC. Its translation: CASSRDRGEGQYF.

The chain employs TRBV5-1 and TRBJ2-3, with D unresolved. This CDR3 has 14 residues. The germline CDR1 and CDR2 sequences are SGHRS and YFSETQ. V was cut by 5 bases and J by 6 bases, with 16 bases left in between. DNA for the CDR3: TGCGCCAGCAGAGAGCAAACCCTGGGGGATACGCAGTATTTT. Translating gives CASREQTLGDTQYF.

The table lists this clone with a few counts. The chain recombines TRBV18 with TRBJ1-5; no reliable D call. There are 15 residues in the CDR3. Trimming left V 2 bases short and J 0 bases short, with 8 bases between. Germline-derived CDR1 and CDR2 are KGHSH and LQKENI. The CDR3 DNA reads as TGTGCCAGCTCACCAGAGAGCTATAGCAATCAGCCCCAGCATTTT. It specifies CASSPESYSNQPQHF.

This clone is a singleton in its sample. The CDR3 is CASSRLGDRSYEQYF. Written as DNA, the CDR3 is TGTGCCAGCAGCCGCCTTGGGGACCGCTCCTACGAGCAGTACTTC. The gene calls are TRBV7-9 and TRBJ2-7; D may be TRBD1 or TRBD2 (5 bases each). V was cut by 5 bases and J by 0 bases, with 14 bases left in between. Germline V CDR1 and CDR2: SEHNR, FQNEAQ (reference sequence). The CDR3 sequence is 15 residues long. Combining the CDR3 with reference TRBV7-9 and TRBJ2-7 gives the whole variable domain DTGVSQNPRHKITKRGQNVTFRCDPISEHNRLYWYRQTLGQGPEFLTYFQNEAQLEKSRLLSDRFSAERPKGSFSTLEIQRTEQGDSAMYLCASSRLGDRSYEQYFGPGTRLTVT.

The chain links TRBV6-1 to TRBJ1-2, with 8 bases identical to TRBD1. Germline CDR1 is MNHNS and CDR2 is SASEGT. Germline trimming cut 1 base from V and 6 bases from J; bases unmatched to any gene: 7. The CDR3 covers 15 residues. CDR3 coding DNA: TGTGCCAGCAGTGAAGGGAGGACAGGGTTTGATGGCTACACCTTC. Its translation is CASSEGRTGFDGYTF.

The genes are TRBV5-1 and TRBJ2-4, with a tentative D call TRBD1 (5 bases). The CDR3 consists of 15 residues. Germline values: CDR1 SGHRS, CDR2 YFSETQ. Trimming cost V 0 bases and J 2 bases, with 9 bases left between them. CDR3 loop: CASSLEQGSKNIQYF. CDR3 bases: TGCGCCAGCAGCTTGGAGCAGGGATCCAAAAACATTCAGTACTTC.

This sequence joins TRBV9 and TRBJ1-3; unclear D gene. CDR1 is SGDLS and CDR2 is YYNGEE in the germline V gene. This CDR3 comprises 18 residues. V dropped 0 bases and J dropped 1 base, with 17 bases sitting between them. CDR3 in DNA: TGTGCCAGCAGCGTAGGACGGATGCCGTACAATTCTGGAAACACCATATATTTT. Its protein is CASSVGRMPYNSGNTIYF. The variable domain in full, with the rest retrieved from reference TRBV9 and TRBJ1-3, is DSGVTQTPKHLITATGQRVTLRCSPRSGDLSVYWYQQSLDQGLQFLIQYYNGEERAKGNILERFSAQQFPDLHSELNLSSLELGDSALYFCASSVGRMPYNSGNTIYFGEGSWLTVV.

The V and J genes are TRBV5-6 and TRBJ1-4; D is undetermined. CDR1 SGHDT and CDR2 YYEEEE come from the germline V gene. V shed 0 bases and J shed 4 bases, with 7 bases lying between them. The CDR3 consists of 14 residues. The CDR3 here is CASSLDTGNEKLFF. CDR3 sequence (DNA): TGTGCCAGCAGCTTGGATACGGGTAATGAAAAACTGTTTTTT.

This chain uses TRBV11-3 with TRBJ1-2; TRBD1 aligns across 7 bases. There are 17 residues in the CDR3. Germline V CDR1 and CDR2: SGHNT, YENEEA. V was pared by 1 base and J by 2 bases, with 10 bases of the junction left unmatched. CDR3 nucleotides: TGTGCCAGCAGCTTAGGTGGGGCGCAGGGGGGAAACTATGGCTACACCTTC. Protein sequence: CASSLGGAQGGNYGYTF.

The rearrangement uses TRBV7-2 and TRBJ1-6; 11 nucleotides align to TRBD1. Trimming cost V 6 bases and J 6 bases; bases outside gene matches: 7. This CDR3 has 16 residues. Germline CDR1 reads SGHTA; CDR2 reads FQGNSA. CDR3 nucleotides: TGTGCCAGCAGTCCAGGGACAGGGGGAGGTAATTCACCCCTCCACTTT. Protein: CASSPGTGGGNSPLHF.